The 20 T cell receptor beta chains listed next were all sequenced from one sample in a study of T cells in Graves' hyperthyroidism and ophthalmopathy. There were TCR beta CDR3 regions amplified from RNA transcripts. The study used the HTBI primer set for a first-round RT-PCR of the TCR CDR3. TCRdb itself ran the multiplex PCR reads through MiXCR, one entry per CDR3 protein. Of about 530,000 distinct CDR3 sequences in the sample, 17% were seen once. The sample comprised blood. The receptors were gathered from a woman aged 18-35 years with Graves' ophthalmopathy.

The chain carries TRBV27 and TRBJ2-1, with TRBD2 identical over 13 bases. The V gene's germline CDR1 is MNHEY and CDR2 SMNVEV (reference sequence). The CDR3 consists of 15 residues. J gave up 6 bases and V 3 bases, and 2 bases lay outside the gene matches. The CDR3 DNA sequence: TGTGCCAGCAGTTTCACTAGCGGGGGGGGCAATGAGCAGTTCTTC. It translates to CASSFTSGGGNEQFF.

This clonotype was picked up many times. The rearrangement links TRBV10-3 to TRBJ2-1, with D possibly being TRBD2 (5 bases). This CDR3 has 16 amino acids. The germline V gene has CDR1 ENHRY and CDR2 SYGVKD. Between the trimmed V and J ends, which lost 3 bases and 3 bases, there was a span of 15 bases. The DNA of the CDR3 is TGTGCCATCAGTGACCTCGCCTCGGGGAACTACAATGAGCAGTTCTTC. This sequence encodes CAISDLASGNYNEQFF.

CDR3 sequence reads: CASGQGETYGYTF. The CDR3 DNA sequence: TGTGCCAGCGGACAGGGGGAGACCTATGGCTACACCTTC. The chain recombines TRBV6-1 with TRBJ1-2; TRBD1 matches 10 bases. The germline V gene has CDR1 MNHNS and CDR2 SASEGT. The CDR3 has 13 amino acids. V was clipped by 8 bases and J by 4 bases; unmatched bases: 4.

At least ten counts were recorded for this clonotype. This chain links TRBV20-1 with TRBJ2-1; possibly TRBD1 for D (6 bases). The germline V and J ends were trimmed by 0 bases and 8 bases, with 20 bases remaining between them. Germline V gene data show CDR1 as DFQATT and CDR2 as SNEGSKA (reference sequence). This CDR3 is 16 amino acids long. As DNA, the CDR3 is TGCAGTGCTAGAGATTGGGGCAGGGGAAGGATCGATGAGCAGTTCTTC. It encodes CSARDWGRGRIDEQFF.

Points on this clonotype: The junction departs from germline at one end; a sequencing error may be responsible. This chain joins TRBV9 and TRBJ2-1; possibly TRBD1 for D (6 bases). This CDR3 is 15 amino acids long. Looked up from germline, CDR1 is SGDLS and CDR2 is YYNGEE. CDR3 sequence reads: CVSSDLVSGVGEQFF. CDR3 bases: TGTGTCAGCAGTGACCTCGTGTCAGGGGTTGGTGAGCAGTTCTTC. The full variable domain, with the rest looked up from reference TRBV9 and TRBJ2-1, is DSGVTQTPKHLITATGQRVTLRCSPRSGDLSVYWYQQSLDQGLQFLIQYYNGEERAKGNILERFSAQQFPDLHSELNLSSLELGDSALYFCVSSDLVSGVGEQFFGPGTRLTVL.

The table lists this clonotype with many counts. Here the CDR3 reads CASSQDLLLTNYGYTF. The CDR3 DNA is TGTGCCAGCAGCCAAGATTTGCTTTTAACGAACTATGGCTACACCTTC. The chain recombines TRBV3-1 with TRBJ1-2, with D hard to call. V dropped 0 bases and J dropped 2 bases, with 13 bases sitting between them. The CDR3 extends over 16 amino acids. In germline, CDR1 is LGHDT, CDR2 YNNKEL (reference sequence).

This clonotype has at least ten counts. The chain joins TRBV27 to TRBJ2-7; tentatively, D is TRBD1 (5 bases). Trimming stripped 3 bases from V and 2 bases from J, with 11 bases between. CDR3 length: 14 amino acids. Germline CDR1 is MNHEY and CDR2 is SMNVEV (reference sequence). The CDR3 nucleotides read TGTGCCAGCAGTTTCGGCGGCAGGGCCTACGAGCAGTACTTC. Residues: CASSFGGRAYEQYF.

Note on this clonotype: The CDR3 ends on some other residue instead of the conserved phenylalanine or tryptophan, so this is likely a read error. V gene TRBV3-1 combines with J gene TRBJ1-1; D call uncertain. Germline values: CDR1 LGHDT, CDR2 YNNKEL (reference sequence). This CDR3 is 12 amino acids long. V lost 1 base and J lost 6, with 6 bases in between. The CDR3 protein is CASSQGSAEAFL. In DNA form, the CDR3 reads TGTGCCAGCAGCCAAGGAAGTGCTGAAGCTTTCCTT.

The V call is TRBV7-8, the J call TRBJ2-7; the D gene is possibly TRBD1 (6 bases). Germline assignment: CDR1 SGHVS and CDR2 FQNEAQ. This CDR3 is 18 amino acids long. The germline V and J ends were trimmed by 2 bases and 2 bases, with 22 bases remaining between them. Written as DNA, the CDR3 is TGTGCCAGCAGCTTAAGGGGTACAGGGATGGCGTCGGCCTACGAGCAGTACTTC. This gives the protein CASSLRGTGMASAYEQYF.

This clonotype was counted at least ten times. The chain joins TRBV28 to TRBJ1-2; 11 bases are shared with TRBD1. Trimming took 10 bases from V and 2 from J; bases not matched to a gene: 6. This CDR3 region has 14 residues. Per the germline V gene, CDR1 is MDHEN and CDR2 is SYDVKM. CDR3 region: CAIVRTGGNYGYTF. The CDR3 nucleotides are TGTGCCATCGTGAGGACAGGGGGCAACTATGGCTACACCTTC.

This clonotype has more than one count but fewer than ten. This rearrangement joins TRBV7-9 to TRBJ1-2; weak D call: TRBD1 (6 bases). V dropped 4 bases and J dropped 2 bases, with 29 bases sitting between them. Looked up from germline, CDR1 is SEHNR and CDR2 is FQNEAQ (reference sequence). This CDR3 comprises 20 residues. CDR3: CASSYFRTASMPRLNYGYTF. The CDR3 nucleotides are TGTGCCAGCAGCTATTTCCGGACAGCCTCTATGCCCCGACTCAACTATGGCTACACCTTC.

This clonotype has more than one count but fewer than ten. J is TRBJ2-1 and V is TRBV6-1; the match to TRBD1 covers 7 bases. Germline V gene data show CDR1 as MNHNS and CDR2 as SASEGT. The CDR3 runs to 18 residues. Losses at the gene ends were 6 bases for V and 0 bases for J; bases not matched to a gene: 14. The CDR3 region has the DNA TGTGCCAGCAGACCCTATAGGACAGGCGTTTTCTCCTACAATGAGCAGTTCTTC. This encodes CASRPYRTGVFSYNEQFF.

This clonotype was seen at least ten times. This sequence joins TRBV6-1 and TRBJ2-1; TRBD2 matches at 8 bases. Germline values: CDR1 MNHNS, CDR2 SASEGT. This CDR3 spans 15 amino acids. The V segment lost 2 bases and the J segment 0 bases; nucleotides outside the gene matches: 0. The CDR3 sequence: CASSELAGSYNEQFF. The DNA for the CDR3 is TGTGCCAGCAGTGAACTAGCGGGCTCCTACAATGAGCAGTTCTTC.

The rearrangement joins TRBV20-1 to TRBJ1-6, with D possibly TRBD1 on 5 matching bases. Per germline, CDR1 DFQATT and CDR2 SNEGSKA (reference sequence). Trimming stripped 3 bases from V and 2 bases from J, with 11 bases between. The CDR3 is made up of 15 amino acids. The chain's CDR3 is CSARPGTPYNSPLHF. Written as DNA, the CDR3 is TGCAGTGCTAGGCCCGGGACCCCCTATAATTCACCCCTCCACTTT.

This clonotype showed up just a few times. The chain has TRBV6-4 and TRBJ2-1; a weak D match, TRBD2 (6 bases). Germline V lookup: CDR1 MRHNA, CDR2 SNTAGT. Trimming took 0 bases from V and 2 from J, leaving 8 bases between them. The CDR3 covers 15 residues. For the CDR3, the DNA is TGTGCCAGCAGTGACTCTAGCGGAGCCTACAATGAGCAGTTCTTC. It encodes CASSDSSGAYNEQFF.

There are a few counts of this clonotype. This rearrangement joins TRBV28 to TRBJ1-2; maybe TRBD1 (6 bases). V shed 6 bases and J shed 5 bases, with 13 bases lying between them. CDR1 is MDHEN, CDR2 SYDVKM, per germline. The CDR3 is 13 amino acids. CDR3 bases: TGTGCCAGCAGGACCGGGACACCTTATGGCTACACCTTC. As protein: CASRTGTPYGYTF.

This clonotype was recorded many times. The CDR3 loop reads CASSLNLQGPSSYGYTF. In DNA form, the CDR3 reads TGTGCCAGCAGCCTTAACCTACAGGGGCCTTCGTCTTATGGCTACACCTTC. The J gene is TRBJ1-2, the V gene TRBV7-8; 7 bases are a match to TRBD1. After removal of 5 bases from V and 5 bases from J, the junction contained 17 bases not matched to a gene. Germline V CDR1 and CDR2: SGHVS, FQNEAQ. The CDR3 extends over 17 amino acids.

The V gene is TRBV24-1, the J gene TRBJ2-1, with 8 nucleotides matching TRBD1. With 3 bases clipped from V and 4 bases from J, the junction kept 4 bases outside the gene matches. Per germline, CDR1 KGHDR and CDR2 SFDVKD. The CDR3 sequence is 15 residues long. In DNA form, the CDR3 reads TGTGCCACCAGTGATCCCGGGACAGGTTACAATGAGCAGTTCTTC. It encodes CATSDPGTGYNEQFF.

This clonotype was observed many times. This sequence joins TRBV24-1 and TRBJ1-2, with TRBD1 matching over 7 bases. V lost 3 bases to trimming and J lost 3 bases; unmatched junction nucleotides: 9. The CDR3 spans 16 residues. From germline, CDR1 is KGHDR and CDR2 SFDVKD. CDR3 DNA: TGTGCCACCAGTGATCCTCGCAGGGGGAATTACTATGGCTACACCTTC. It is translated as CATSDPRRGNYYGYTF.

J is TRBJ2-5 and V is TRBV7-6; the D gene is possibly TRBD1 (7 bases). CDR1 SGHVS and CDR2 FNYEAQ come from the germline V gene. This CDR3 has 18 residues. V was clipped by 11 bases and J by 1 base, with 29 bases between them. The CDR3 loop reads CAVQDPMNRGGFQETQYF. CDR3 nucleotide sequence: TGTGCCGTTCAGGACCCAATGAACAGGGGAGGTTTCCAAGAGACCCAGTACTTC.